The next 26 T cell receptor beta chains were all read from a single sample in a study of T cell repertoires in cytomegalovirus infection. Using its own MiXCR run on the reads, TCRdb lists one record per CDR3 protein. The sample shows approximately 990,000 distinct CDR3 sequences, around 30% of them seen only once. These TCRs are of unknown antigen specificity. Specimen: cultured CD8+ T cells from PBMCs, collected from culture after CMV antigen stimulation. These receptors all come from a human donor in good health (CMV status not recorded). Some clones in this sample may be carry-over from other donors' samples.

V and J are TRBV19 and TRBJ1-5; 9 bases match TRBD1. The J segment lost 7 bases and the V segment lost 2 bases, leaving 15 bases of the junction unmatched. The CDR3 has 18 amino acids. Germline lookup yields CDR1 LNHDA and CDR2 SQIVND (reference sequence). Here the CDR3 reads CASSILPDRDRAGQPQHF. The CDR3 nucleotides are TGTGCCAGTAGTATACTCCCGGACCGGGACAGGGCCGGGCAGCCCCAGCATTTT. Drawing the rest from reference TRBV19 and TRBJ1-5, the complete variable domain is DGGITQSPKYLFRKEGQNVTLSCEQNLNHDAMYWYRQDPGQGLRLIYYSQIVNDFQKGDIAEGYSVSREKKESFPLTVTSAQKNPTAFYLCASSILPDRDRAGQPQHFGDGTRLSIL.

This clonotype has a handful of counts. CDR3 protein: CASRGEEAFF. The DNA of the CDR3 is TGTGCCAGCAGGGGGGAGGAAGCTTTCTTT. The genes are TRBV6-5 and TRBJ1-1; TRBD1 might be the D (5 bases). The CDR3 consists of 10 residues. The germline V and J ends were trimmed by 6 bases and 8 bases, with 7 bases remaining between them. Per germline, CDR1 MNHEY and CDR2 SVGAGI.

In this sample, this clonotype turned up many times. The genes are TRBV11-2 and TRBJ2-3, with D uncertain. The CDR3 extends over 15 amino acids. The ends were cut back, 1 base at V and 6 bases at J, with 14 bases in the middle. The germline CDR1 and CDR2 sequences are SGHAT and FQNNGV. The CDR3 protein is CASSLGPRKLDTQYF. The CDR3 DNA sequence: TGTGCCAGCAGCTTAGGTCCCCGCAAGTTGGATACGCAGTATTTT.

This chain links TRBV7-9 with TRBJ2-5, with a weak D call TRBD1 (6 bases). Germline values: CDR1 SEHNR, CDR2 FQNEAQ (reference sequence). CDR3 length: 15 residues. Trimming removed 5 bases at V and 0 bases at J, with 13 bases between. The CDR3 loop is CASSHRARYQETQYF. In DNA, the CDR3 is TGTGCCAGCAGCCACAGGGCAAGGTACCAAGAGACCCAGTACTTC.

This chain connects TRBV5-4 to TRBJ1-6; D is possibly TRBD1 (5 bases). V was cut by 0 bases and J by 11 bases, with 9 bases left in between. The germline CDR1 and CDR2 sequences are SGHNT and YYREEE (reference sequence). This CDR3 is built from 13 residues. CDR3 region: CASSLVGDAPLHF. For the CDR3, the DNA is TGTGCCAGCAGCTTGGTGGGGGACGCACCCCTCCACTTT.

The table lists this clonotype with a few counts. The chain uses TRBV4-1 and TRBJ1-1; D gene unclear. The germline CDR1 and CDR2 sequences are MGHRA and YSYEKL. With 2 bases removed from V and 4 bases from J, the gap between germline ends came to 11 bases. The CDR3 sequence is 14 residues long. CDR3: CASSQPELGTEAFF. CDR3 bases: TGCGCCAGCAGCCAACCGGAGTTGGGCACTGAAGCTTTCTTT.

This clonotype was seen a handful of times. The CDR3 spells CASSLSKTGPSSEQYV. CDR3 sequence (DNA): TGTGCCAGCAGTTTATCGAAGACAGGACCCAGTTCCGAGCAGTACGTC. The J gene is TRBJ2-7, the V gene TRBV27; possibly TRBD1 for D (6 bases). V lost 0 bases and J 6 bases, leaving 18 bases between the germline ends. Germline V lookup: CDR1 MNHEY, CDR2 SMNVEV (reference sequence). The CDR3 is 16 residues long.

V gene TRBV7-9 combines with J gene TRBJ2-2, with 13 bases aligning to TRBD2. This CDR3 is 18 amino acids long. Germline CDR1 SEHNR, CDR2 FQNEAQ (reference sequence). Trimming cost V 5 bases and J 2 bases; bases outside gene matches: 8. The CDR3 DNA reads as TGTGCCAGCAGCGCCCCGACTAGCGGGGGGATAAACACCGGGGAGCTGTTTTTT. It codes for CASSAPTSGGINTGELFF.

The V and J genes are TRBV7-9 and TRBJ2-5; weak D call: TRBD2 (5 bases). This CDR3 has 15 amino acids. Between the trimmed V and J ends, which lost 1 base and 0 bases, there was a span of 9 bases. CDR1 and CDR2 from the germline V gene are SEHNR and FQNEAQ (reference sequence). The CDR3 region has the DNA TGTGCCAGCAGCTTAGGGGAGCGGTACCAAGAGACCCAGTACTTC. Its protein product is CASSLGERYQETQYF.

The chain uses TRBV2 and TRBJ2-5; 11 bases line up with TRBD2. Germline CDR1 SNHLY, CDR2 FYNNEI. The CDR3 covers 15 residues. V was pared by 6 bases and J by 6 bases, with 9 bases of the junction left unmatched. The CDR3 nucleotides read TGTGCCAGCAGAACACTAGCGGGGGCCTGGAAGACCCAGTACTTC. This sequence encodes CASRTLAGAWKTQYF.

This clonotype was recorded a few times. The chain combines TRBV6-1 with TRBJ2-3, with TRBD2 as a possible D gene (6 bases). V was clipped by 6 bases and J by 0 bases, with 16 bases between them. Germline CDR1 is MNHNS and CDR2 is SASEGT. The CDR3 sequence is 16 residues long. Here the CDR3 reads CASSPRGSTSTDTQYF. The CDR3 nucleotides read TGTGCCAGCAGCCCACGGGGGAGTACTAGCACAGATACGCAGTATTTT.

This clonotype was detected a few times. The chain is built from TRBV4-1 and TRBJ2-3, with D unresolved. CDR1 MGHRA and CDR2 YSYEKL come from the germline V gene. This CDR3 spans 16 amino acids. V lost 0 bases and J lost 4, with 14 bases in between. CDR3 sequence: CASSQDPASFPDTQYF. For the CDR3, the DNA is TGCGCCAGCAGCCAAGATCCAGCTTCTTTCCCAGATACGCAGTATTTT.

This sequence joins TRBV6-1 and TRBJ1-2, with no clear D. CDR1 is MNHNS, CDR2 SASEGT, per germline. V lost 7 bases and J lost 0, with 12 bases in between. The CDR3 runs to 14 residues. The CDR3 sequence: CASTADGPNYGYTF. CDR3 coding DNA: TGTGCCAGCACCGCGGACGGCCCTAACTATGGCTACACCTTC.

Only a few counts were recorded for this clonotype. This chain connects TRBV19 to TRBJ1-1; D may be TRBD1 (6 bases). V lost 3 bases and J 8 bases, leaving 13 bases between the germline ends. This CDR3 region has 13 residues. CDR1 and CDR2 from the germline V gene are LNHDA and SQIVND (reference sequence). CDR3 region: CASSMARGSEAFF. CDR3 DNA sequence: TGTGCCAGTAGTATGGCCAGGGGATCCGAAGCTTTCTTT. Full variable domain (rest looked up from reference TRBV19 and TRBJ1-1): DGGITQSPKYLFRKEGQNVTLSCEQNLNHDAMYWYRQDPGQGLRLIYYSQIVNDFQKGDIAEGYSVSREKKESFPLTVTSAQKNPTAFYLCASSMARGSEAFFGQGTRLTVV.

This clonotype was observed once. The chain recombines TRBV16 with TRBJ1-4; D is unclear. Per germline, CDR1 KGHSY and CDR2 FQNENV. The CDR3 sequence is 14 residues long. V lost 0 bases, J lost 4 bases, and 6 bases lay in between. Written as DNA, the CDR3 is TGTGCCAGCAGCCAATCGGCCGTTAATGAAAAACTGTTTTTT. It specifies CASSQSAVNEKLFF. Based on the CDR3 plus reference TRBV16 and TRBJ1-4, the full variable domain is GEEVAQTPKHLVRGEGQKAKLYCAPIKGHSYVFWYQQVLKNEFKFLISFQNENVFDETGMPKERFSAKCLPNSPCSLEIQATKLEDSAVYFCASSQSAVNEKLFFGSGTQLSVL.

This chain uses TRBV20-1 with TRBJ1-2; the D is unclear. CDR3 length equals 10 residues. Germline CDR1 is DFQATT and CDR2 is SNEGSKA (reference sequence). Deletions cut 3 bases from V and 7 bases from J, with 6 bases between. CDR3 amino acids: CSASGGGYTF. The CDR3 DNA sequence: TGCAGTGCTAGTGGAGGTGGCTACACCTTC.

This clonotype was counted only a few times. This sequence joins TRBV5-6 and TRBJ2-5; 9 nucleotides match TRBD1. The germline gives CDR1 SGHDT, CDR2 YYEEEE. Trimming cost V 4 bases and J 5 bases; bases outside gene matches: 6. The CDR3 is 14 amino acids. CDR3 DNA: TGTGCCAGCAGCCGAATTGGACAGGGGGAGACCCAGTACTTC. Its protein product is CASSRIGQGETQYF.

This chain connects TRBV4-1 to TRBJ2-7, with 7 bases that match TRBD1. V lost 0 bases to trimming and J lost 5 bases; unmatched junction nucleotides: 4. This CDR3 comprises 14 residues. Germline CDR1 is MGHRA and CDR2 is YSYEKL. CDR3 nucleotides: TGCGCCAGCAGCCAAGAAGCGACAGGGAACGAGCAGTACTTC. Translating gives CASSQEATGNEQYF.

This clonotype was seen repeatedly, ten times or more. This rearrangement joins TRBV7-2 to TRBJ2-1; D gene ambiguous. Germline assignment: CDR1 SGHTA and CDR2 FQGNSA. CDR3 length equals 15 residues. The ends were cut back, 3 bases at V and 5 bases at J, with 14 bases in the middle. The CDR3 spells CASSLKGSANNEQFF. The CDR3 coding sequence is TGTGCCAGCAGCTTGAAGGGCTCGGCTAACAATGAGCAGTTCTTC.

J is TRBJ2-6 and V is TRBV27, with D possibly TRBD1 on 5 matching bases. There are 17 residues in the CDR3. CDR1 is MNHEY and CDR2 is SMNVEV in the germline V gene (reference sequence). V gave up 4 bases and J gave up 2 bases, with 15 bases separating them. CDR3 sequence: CASSSRTFLPGANVLTF. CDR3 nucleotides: TGTGCCAGCAGTTCACGGACATTCTTACCTGGGGCCAACGTCCTGACTTTC.

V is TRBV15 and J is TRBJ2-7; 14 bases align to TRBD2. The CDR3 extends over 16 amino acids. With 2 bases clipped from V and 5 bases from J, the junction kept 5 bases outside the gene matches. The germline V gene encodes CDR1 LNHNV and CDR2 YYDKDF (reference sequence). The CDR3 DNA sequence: TGTGCCACCAGCAGATCCAGGACTAGCGGGGGGAACGAGCAGTACTTC. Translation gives CATSRSRTSGGNEQYF.

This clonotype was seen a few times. CDR3 in DNA: TGTGCCAGCAGCTTAGCGGGACAGTTCTACGAGCAGTACGTC. It is translated as CASSLAGQFYEQYV. The V gene is TRBV7-2, the J gene TRBJ2-7; TRBD1 aligns across 7 bases. Germline CDR1 is SGHTA and CDR2 is FQGNSA. V lost 0 bases to trimming and J lost 3 bases; unmatched junction nucleotides: 2. CDR3 size: 14 residues.

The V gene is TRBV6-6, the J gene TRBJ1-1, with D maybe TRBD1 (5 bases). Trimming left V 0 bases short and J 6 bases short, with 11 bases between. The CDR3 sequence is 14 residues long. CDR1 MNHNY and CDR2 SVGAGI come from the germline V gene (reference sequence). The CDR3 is CASSYSIGGAEAFF. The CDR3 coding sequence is TGTGCCAGCAGTTACTCGATTGGGGGAGCTGAAGCTTTCTTT.

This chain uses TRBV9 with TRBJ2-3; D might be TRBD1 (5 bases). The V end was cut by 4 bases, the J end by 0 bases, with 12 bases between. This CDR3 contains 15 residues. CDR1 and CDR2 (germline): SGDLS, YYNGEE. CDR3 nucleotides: TGTGCCAGCAGCTCTCAGGACACTAGCACAGATACGCAGTATTTT. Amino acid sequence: CASSSQDTSTDTQYF. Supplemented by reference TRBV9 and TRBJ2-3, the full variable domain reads DSGVTQTPKHLITATGQRVTLRCSPRSGDLSVYWYQQSLDQGLQFLIQYYNGEERAKGNILERFSAQQFPDLHSELNLSSLELGDSALYFCASSSQDTSTDTQYFGPGTRLTVL.

CDR3 residues: CASSFPGQLNYEQYV. CDR3 nucleotides: TGTGCCAGCAGTTTTCCCGGACAGTTAAACTACGAGCAGTACGTC. The V and J genes are TRBV28 and TRBJ2-7, with a tentative D call TRBD1 (6 bases). There are 15 residues in the CDR3. V lost 3 bases and J 3 bases, leaving 15 bases between the germline ends. Germline lookup yields CDR1 MDHEN and CDR2 SYDVKM.

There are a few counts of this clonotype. The CDR3 DNA sequence: TGTGCCAGCAGTCCCAACCGGGCGGATGGCTACACCTTC. Translation gives CASSPNRADGYTF. J is TRBJ1-2 and V is TRBV12-3 or TRBV12-4; the D is unclear. V lost 5 bases and J 6 bases, leaving 13 bases between the germline ends. The CDR3 consists of 13 residues.